This TCR beta chain is from a study of T cells in localized non-small cell lung cancer. Details on this clone: What it binds is unknown.

Study outcomes and limitations: Out of the top 100 tumor clones, a median around 57 were seen in adjacent lung.

The protocol was immunoSEQ multiplex PCR, while the TCRdb copy is restricted to in-frame clones and leaves out a portion. The table shows approximately 20,000 clones, with under 95% occurring only once. The sequences come from peripheral blood, collected before any cancer treatment. The origin of this receptor is a male donor aged 60 or over with stage I squamous cell lung carcinoma.

CDR3 residues: CASSVGTGGRLNTEAFF. The CDR3, as DNA: TGTGCCAGTAGCGTTGGGACAGGGGGCAGGTTGAACACTGAAGCTTTCTTT. This chain uses TRBV19 with TRBJ1-1, with 12 bases that match TRBD1. Trimming at V came to 6 bases and at J to 0 bases, leaving 8 bases not matched to a gene. Germline CDR1 reads LNHDA; CDR2 reads SQIVND (reference sequence). This CDR3 spans 17 amino acids.